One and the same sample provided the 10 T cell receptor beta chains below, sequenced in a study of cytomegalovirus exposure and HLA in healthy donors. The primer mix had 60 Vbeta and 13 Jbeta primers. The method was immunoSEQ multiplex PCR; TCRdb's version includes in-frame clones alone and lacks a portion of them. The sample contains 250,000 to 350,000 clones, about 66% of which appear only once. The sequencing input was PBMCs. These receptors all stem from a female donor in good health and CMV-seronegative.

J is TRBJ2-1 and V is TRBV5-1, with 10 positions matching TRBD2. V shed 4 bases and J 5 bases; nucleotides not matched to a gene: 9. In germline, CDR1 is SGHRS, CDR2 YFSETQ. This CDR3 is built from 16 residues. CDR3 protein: CASSPSLAGENNEQFF. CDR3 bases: TGCGCCAGCAGCCCCTCCCTAGCGGGGGAAAACAATGAGCAGTTCTTC.

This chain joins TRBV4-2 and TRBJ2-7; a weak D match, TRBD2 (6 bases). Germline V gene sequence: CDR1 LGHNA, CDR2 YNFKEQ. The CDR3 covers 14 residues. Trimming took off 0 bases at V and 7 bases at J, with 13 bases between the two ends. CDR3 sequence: CASSQEGTVGEQYF. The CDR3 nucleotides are TGTGCCAGCAGCCAAGAGGGGACTGTAGGGGAGCAGTACTTC.

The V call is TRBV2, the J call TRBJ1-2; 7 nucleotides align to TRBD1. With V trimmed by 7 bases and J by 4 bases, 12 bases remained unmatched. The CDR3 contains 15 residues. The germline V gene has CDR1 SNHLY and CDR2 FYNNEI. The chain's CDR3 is CASKSLTGRSYGYTF. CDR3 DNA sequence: TGTGCCAGCAAATCCCTGACAGGGCGCTCCTATGGCTACACCTTC.

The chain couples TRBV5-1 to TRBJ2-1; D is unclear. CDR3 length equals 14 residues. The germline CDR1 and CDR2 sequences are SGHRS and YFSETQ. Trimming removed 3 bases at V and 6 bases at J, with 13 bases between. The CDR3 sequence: CASSSGAQSNEQFF. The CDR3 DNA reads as TGCGCCAGCAGCTCCGGCGCACAGTCCAATGAGCAGTTCTTC.

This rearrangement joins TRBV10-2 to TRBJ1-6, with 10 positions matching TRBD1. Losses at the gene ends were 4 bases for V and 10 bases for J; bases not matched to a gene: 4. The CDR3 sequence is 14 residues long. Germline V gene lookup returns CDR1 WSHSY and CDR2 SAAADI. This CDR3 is CASSGQGAESPLHF. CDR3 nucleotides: TGCGCCAGCAGTGGACAGGGGGCTGAGTCACCCCTCCACTTT.

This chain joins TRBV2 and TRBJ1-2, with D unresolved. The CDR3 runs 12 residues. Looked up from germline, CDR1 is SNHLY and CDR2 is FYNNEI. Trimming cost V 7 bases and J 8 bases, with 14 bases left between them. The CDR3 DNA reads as TGTGCCAGCATACTCGGGGAAGGGGGCTACACCTTC. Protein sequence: CASILGEGGYTF.

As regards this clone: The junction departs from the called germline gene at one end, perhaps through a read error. CDR3: CSSSLQGWNTEAFF. The CDR3 DNA follows: TGTTCCAGCAGCCTCCAGGGTTGGAACACTGAAGCTTTCTTT. This chain uses TRBV7-9 with TRBJ1-1, with D possibly being TRBD1 (5 bases). The CDR3 is 14 amino acids. From germline, CDR1 is SEHNR and CDR2 FQNEAQ (reference sequence).

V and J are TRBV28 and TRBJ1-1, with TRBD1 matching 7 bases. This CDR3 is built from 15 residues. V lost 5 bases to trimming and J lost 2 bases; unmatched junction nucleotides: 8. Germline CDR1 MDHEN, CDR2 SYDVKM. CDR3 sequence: CASSAGGGGNTEAFF. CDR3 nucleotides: TGTGCCAGCAGTGCCGGAGGGGGCGGTAACACTGAAGCTTTCTTT.

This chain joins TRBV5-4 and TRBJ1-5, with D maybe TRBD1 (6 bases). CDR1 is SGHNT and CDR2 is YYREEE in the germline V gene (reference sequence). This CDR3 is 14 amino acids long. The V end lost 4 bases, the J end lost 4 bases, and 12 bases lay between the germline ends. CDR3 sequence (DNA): TGTGCCAGCAGCGGCCGGGACAAAAATCAGCCCCAGCATTTT. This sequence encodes CASSGRDKNQPQHF.

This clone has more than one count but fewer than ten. CDR3 DNA: TGTGCCAGCAGCCTAGGACAGGGGCGGGAAAAACTGTTTTTT. It translates to CASSLGQGREKLFF. The rearrangement uses TRBV2 and TRBJ1-4, with 9 bases lining up with TRBD1. The CDR3 runs 14 residues. V shed 6 bases and J 8 bases; nucleotides not matched to a gene: 7. Germline V lookup: CDR1 SNHLY, CDR2 FYNNEI.